The 7 T cell receptor beta chains in this list originate from one sample, sequenced in a study of CD8+CD57+ T cells in acquired aplastic anemia. Patients chosen for sequencing had shown CD8+CD57+ cell expansion by flow cytometry. Profiling of TCR beta VDJ combinations and CDR3 sequences used genomic DNA as template. TCRdb reprocessed the reads with MiXCR, giving one entry per CDR3 protein. Counted here are some 140,000 distinct CDR3 sequences, about 48% occurring once; the ten biggest clones make up less than 15%. Sequenced input: sorted CD4+, CD8+, or CD8+CD57+ T cells (not recorded which) from PBMCs. Every receptor here comes from a human donor with aplastic anemia.

The gene calls are TRBV10-3 and TRBJ1-6, with 11 bases lining up with TRBD1. V trimming: 4 bases; J trimming: 9 bases; junction bases outside the gene matches: 2. The CDR3 extends over 14 amino acids. The germline V gene has CDR1 ENHRY and CDR2 SYGVKD. In DNA, the CDR3 is TGTGCCATCAGTGGGGGGACAGGGGGTTCACCCCTCCACTTT. As protein: CAISGGTGGSPLHF.

This sequence joins TRBV19 and TRBJ2-2; D might be TRBD2 (5 bases). V was clipped by 4 bases and J by 7 bases, with 10 bases between them. The CDR3 covers 13 residues. CDR1 LNHDA and CDR2 SQIVND come from the germline V gene (reference sequence). The CDR3 loop reads CASSTEGGGELFF. For the CDR3, the DNA is TGTGCCAGTAGTACGGAAGGAGGCGGGGAGCTGTTTTTT.

This chain uses TRBV11-2 with TRBJ2-3; the match to TRBD2 covers 12 bases. This CDR3 is 16 amino acids long. Germline CDR1 is SGHAT and CDR2 is FQNNGV. V gave up 5 bases and J gave up 11 bases; unmatched junction bases: 14. The CDR3 is CASSPRLAGDSYEQYF. The CDR3 coding sequence is TGTGCCAGCAGCCCACGACTAGCGGGAGACTCCTACGAGCAGTATTTT.

This clonotype was counted at least ten times. J is TRBJ2-1 and V is TRBV2, with 12 nucleotides matching TRBD2. V lost 3 bases, J lost 7 bases, and 10 bases stayed unmatched. This CDR3 spans 17 amino acids. Germline-derived CDR1 and CDR2 are SNHLY and FYNNEI. The CDR3 loop reads CASSDLGLAGGQNEQFF. The CDR3 nucleotides are TGTGCCAGCAGTGATTTGGGTCTAGCGGGGGGGCAGAATGAGCAGTTCTTC.

There are many counts of this clonotype. The chain recombines TRBV6-1 with TRBJ2-7; D perhaps matches TRBD1 (6 bases). The CDR3 length is 12 residues. Germline V gene lookup returns CDR1 MNHNS and CDR2 SASEGT. V lost 6 bases and J lost 2, with 8 bases in between. As DNA, the CDR3 is TGTGCCAGCAGAGGACAGCCCTACGAGCAGTACTTC. Residues: CASRGQPYEQYF.

The V and J genes are TRBV10-3 and TRBJ1-1, with TRBD1 identical over 7 bases. The CDR3 has 14 residues. Germline CDR1 and CDR2: ENHRY and SYGVKD. V shed 5 bases and J 10 bases; nucleotides not matched to a gene: 13. CDR3 DNA sequence: TGTGCCATCAGTTCGGACAGGCCCAATTCAGCAGCTTTCTTT. It is translated as CAISSDRPNSAAFF.

The chain carries TRBV5-1 and TRBJ2-2, with D tentatively TRBD1 (6 bases). Germline CDR1 reads SGHRS; CDR2 reads YFSETQ. The CDR3 is made up of 13 amino acids. V was trimmed by 5 bases and J by 3 bases, leaving 8 bases between them. The DNA for the CDR3 is TGCGCCAGCAGGTACAGGGACACCGGGGAGCTGTTTTTT. Residues: CASRYRDTGELFF.